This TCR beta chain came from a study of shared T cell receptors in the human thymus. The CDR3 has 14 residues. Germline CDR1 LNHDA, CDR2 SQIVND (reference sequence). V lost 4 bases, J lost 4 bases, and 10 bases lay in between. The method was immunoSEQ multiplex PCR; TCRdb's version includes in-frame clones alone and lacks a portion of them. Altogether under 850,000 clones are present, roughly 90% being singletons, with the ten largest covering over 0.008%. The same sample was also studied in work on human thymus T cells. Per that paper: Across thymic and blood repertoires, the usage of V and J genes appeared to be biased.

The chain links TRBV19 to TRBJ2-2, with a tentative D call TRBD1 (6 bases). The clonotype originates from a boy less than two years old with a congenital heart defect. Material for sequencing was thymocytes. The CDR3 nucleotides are TGTGCCAGTAGTAGAGGGGGATCCACCGGGGAGCTGTTTTTT. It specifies CASSRGGSTGELFF.